Described below is a single T cell receptor beta chain sequence and its context. What antigen it recognizes has not been identified. Base qualities are missing; no much larger clone stands one base away. The data originate from a study of Tregs in tolerant kidney transplant recipients (dated by TCRdb to about 2019). Turning to the overall study: The transplants used related donors with nonmyeloablative bone marrow transplantation, and mixed chimerism in the human trials was transient. TCRbeta sequencing was used in the study to identify donor-specific regulatory T cells before combined kidney and bone marrow transplantation, and the identified cells were then tracked after transplant. The investigation overall reported the following: Biological reproducibility was not directly assessed, although technical replication error appeared to be minimal. For some patients, the PCR primers changed as time went on, which meant samples from those patients could not be compared with one another at the nucleotide level. Donor-specific Treg expansion was found to exceed global Treg expansion in tolerant patients, suggesting antigen-driven rather than nonspecific expansion. Expanding Tregs with activated donor B cells appeared to identify the most biologically relevant and donor-specific TCRbeta repertoire. The study was limited by small patient numbers, and the findings need validation in larger populations and under other immunosuppression protocols.

Sample time point, as interpreted from the label and publication: blood sample drawn before combined kidney and bone marrow transplant. Unstimulated Tregs (CD4+CD25+CD127-), CD4+ non-Tregs (CD4+CD25-), CD4 and CD8 cells were FACS-sorted from thawed PBMCs. The patients were a few recipients of combined kidney and bone marrow transplants from the ITN036ST trial, and samples were available only for these trial subjects. Healthy control blood was processed by Ficoll density gradient to PBMCs and cryopreserved; patient PBMCs were collected before and after transplant. The germline V gene provides CDR1 MGHRA and CDR2 YSYEKL. Trimming leaves V shorter by 3 bases and J shorter by 7 bases, with the junction holding 9 bases beyond the gene matches. Taken from cysteine to phenylalanine, the CDR3 has 16 residues. CDR3 DNA only is kept here, 48 bases in frame from base 1. Genomic DNA was extracted from sorted cells with the QIAGEN DNeasy Blood and Tissue Kit for TCRbeta CDR3 sequencing. Through immunoSEQ, high-throughput TCRbeta CDR3 sequencing was done commercially, including PCR amplification with internal controls and bias correction. On the authors' methods: Unique productive TCRbeta sequences were defined by CDR3 nucleotide sequence where primers matched, and otherwise by CDR3 amino acid sequence together with Vbeta and Jbeta genes. Sorting error was corrected by removing sequences shared between sorted populations at a frequency ratio of 2:1 or less, and the remaining shared sequences were assigned to the higher population. Sequences were defined as donor-reactive when expanded at least 5-fold in CFSE-low cells versus unstimulated cells and present at a frequency of at least 0.01% in CFSE-low cells. Repertoire divergence was quantified by Jensen-Shannon divergence calculated from the top 100 TCRbeta sequences ranked by frequency. For samples with multiple sequencing runs, sorting error was corrected in each run separately before the runs were combined. The table comes from immuneACCESS by way of TCRdb, which keeps in-frame sequences with V and J called. Part of the clones is missing from these tables; in studies checked, under half for an unresolved V gene and the rest for unknown reasons. V, J and clone size reflect that table, while D and trimming were determined from the DNA. In this sample the table shows roughly 66,000 clones, roughly 92% of which occur a single time. Together, the top ten hold 10% to 11% of the sample.

The receptor was isolated from a human donor who received a combined kidney and bone marrow transplant. The rearrangement joined TRBV4-1 to TRBJ2-1; 10 bases in the junction line up with TRBD2. The sample was CD8+ T cells from blood, taken before the transplant. The CDR3 protein is CASSHPSSGSLNEQFF. The DNA is as follows: TGCGCCAGCAGCCACCCCTCTAGCGGGAGCTTGAATGAGCAGTTCTTC.